This T cell receptor beta chain was recovered during a study of control samples from healthy donors and cancer patients. Trimming stripped 4 bases from V and 5 bases from J, with 14 bases between. The CDR3 has 14 residues. Per the germline V gene, CDR1 is SGHAT and CDR2 is FQNNGV. Libraries were prepared by immunoSEQ multiplex PCR; TCRdb keeps only in-frame clonotypes and omits some of them. The sample shows 100,000 to 150,000 clones, more than 85% of them seen only once. This TCR derives from a man aged 18 to 30 in good health. The chain links TRBV11-2 to TRBJ1-2, with a possible D match to TRBD1 (5 bases). The source material was blood. This CDR3 reads CASSSLGREYGYTF. DNA for the CDR3: TGTGCCAGCAGCTCCCTCGGCAGGGAGTATGGCTACACCTTC.